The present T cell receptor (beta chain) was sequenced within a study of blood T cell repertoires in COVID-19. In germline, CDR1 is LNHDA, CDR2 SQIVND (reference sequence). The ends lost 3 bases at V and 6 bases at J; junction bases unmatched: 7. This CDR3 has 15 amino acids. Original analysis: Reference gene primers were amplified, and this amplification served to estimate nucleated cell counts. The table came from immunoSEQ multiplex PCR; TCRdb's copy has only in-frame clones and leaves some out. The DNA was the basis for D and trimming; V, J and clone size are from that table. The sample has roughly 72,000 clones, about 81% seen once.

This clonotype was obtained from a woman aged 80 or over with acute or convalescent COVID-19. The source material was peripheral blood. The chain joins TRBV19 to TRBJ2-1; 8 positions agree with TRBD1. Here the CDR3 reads CASSIGRGQVNEQFF. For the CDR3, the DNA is TGTGCCAGTAGTATTGGCAGGGGGCAGGTCAATGAGCAGTTCTTC.